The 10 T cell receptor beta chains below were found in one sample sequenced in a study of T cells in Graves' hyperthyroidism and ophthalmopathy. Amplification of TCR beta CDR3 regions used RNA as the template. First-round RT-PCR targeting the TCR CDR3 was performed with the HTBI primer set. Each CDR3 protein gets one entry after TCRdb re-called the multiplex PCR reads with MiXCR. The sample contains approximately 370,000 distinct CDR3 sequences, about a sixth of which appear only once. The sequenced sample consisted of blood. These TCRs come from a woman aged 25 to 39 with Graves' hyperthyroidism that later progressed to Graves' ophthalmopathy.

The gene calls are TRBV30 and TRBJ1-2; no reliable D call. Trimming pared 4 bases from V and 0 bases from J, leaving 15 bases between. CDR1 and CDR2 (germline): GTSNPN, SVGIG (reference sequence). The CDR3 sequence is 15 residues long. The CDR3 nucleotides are TGTGCCTGGATTGAAGGACCTAACCCTAACTATGGCTACACCTTC. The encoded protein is CAWIEGPNPNYGYTF.

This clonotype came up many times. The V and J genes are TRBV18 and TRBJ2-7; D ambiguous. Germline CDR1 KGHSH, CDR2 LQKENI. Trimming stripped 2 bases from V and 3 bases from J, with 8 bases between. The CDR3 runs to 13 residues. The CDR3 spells CASSPWQSYEQYF. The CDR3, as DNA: TGTGCCAGCTCACCATGGCAGAGCTACGAGCAGTACTTC.

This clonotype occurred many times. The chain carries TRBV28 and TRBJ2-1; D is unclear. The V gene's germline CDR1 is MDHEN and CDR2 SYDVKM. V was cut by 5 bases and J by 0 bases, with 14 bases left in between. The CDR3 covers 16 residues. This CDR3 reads CASSLNPQSSYNEQFF. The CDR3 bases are TGTGCCAGCAGTCTTAACCCCCAGAGCTCCTACAATGAGCAGTTCTTC.

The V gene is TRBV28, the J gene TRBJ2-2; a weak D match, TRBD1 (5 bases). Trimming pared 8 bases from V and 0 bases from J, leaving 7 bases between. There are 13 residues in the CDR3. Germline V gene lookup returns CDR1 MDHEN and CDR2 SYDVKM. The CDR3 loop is CASGATNTGELFF. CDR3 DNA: TGTGCCAGCGGGGCAACGAACACCGGGGAGCTGTTTTTT. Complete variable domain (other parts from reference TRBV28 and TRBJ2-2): DVKVTQSSRYLVKRTGEKVFLECVQDMDHENMFWYRQDPGLGLRLIYFSYDVKMKEKGDIPEGYSVSREKKERFSLILESASTNQTSMYLCASGATNTGELFFGEGSRLTVL.

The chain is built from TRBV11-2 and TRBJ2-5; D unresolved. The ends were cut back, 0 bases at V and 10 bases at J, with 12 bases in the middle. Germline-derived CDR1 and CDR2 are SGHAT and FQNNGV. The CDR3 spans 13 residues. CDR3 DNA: TGTGCCAGCAGCTTAGAAGTGGCCGGGCGCCAGTACTTC. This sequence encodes CASSLEVAGRQYF.

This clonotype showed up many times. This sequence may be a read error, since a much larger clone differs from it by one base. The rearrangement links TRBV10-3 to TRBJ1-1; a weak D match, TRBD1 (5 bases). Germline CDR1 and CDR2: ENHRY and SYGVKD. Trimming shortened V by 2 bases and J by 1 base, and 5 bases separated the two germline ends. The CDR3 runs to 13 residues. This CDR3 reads CAISEGQNTEAFF. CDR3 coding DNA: TGTGCCATCAGTGAGGGACAGAACACTGAAGCTTTCTTT.

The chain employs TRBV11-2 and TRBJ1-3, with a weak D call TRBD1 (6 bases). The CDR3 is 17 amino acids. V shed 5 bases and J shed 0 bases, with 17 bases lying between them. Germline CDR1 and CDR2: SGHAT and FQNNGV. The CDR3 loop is CASSPRSTGRSGNTIYF. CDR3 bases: TGTGCCAGCAGCCCCCGATCGACAGGTCGCTCTGGAAACACCATATATTTT.

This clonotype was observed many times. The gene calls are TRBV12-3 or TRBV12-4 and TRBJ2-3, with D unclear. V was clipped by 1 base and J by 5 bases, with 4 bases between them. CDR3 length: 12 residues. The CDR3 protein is CASSLGGDTQYF. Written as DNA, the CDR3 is TGTGCCAGCAGTTTAGGGGGAGATACGCAGTATTTT.

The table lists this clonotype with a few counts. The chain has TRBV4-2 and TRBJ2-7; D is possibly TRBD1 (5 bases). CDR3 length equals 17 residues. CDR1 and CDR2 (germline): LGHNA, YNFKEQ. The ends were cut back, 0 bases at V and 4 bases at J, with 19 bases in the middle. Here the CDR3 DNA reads TGTGCCAGCAGCCAAGAAGTCCAGGTTAAGGGGCGATACGAGCAGTACTTC. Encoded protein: CASSQEVQVKGRYEQYF.

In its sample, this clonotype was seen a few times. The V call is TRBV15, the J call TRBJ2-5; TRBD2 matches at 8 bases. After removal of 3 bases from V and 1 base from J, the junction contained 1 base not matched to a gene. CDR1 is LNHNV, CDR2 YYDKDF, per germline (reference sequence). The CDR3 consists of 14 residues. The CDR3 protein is CATSSGGAQETQYF. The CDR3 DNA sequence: TGTGCCACCAGCAGCGGGGGGGCCCAAGAGACCCAGTACTTC.